This T cell receptor (beta chain) was sequenced during a study of T cell responses to AZD1222 COVID-19 vaccine. Germline V gives CDR1 SGHKS, CDR2 YYEKEE (reference sequence). The germline V and J ends were trimmed by 0 bases and 4 bases, with 9 bases remaining between them. The CDR3 is 14 residues long. Profiling relied on immunoSEQ multiplex PCR, and the TCRdb table lists in-frame clones only, not all of them. This table has 130,000 to 150,000 clones, 75% to 95% appearing once. About this clone itself: The antigen is unknown.

Study observations and caveats: With dominance at 160-218 and 743-854, vaccine-associated CD4 TCRs spanned spike. It was only a handful of AZD1222 recipients who were seropositive at baseline.

Sequenced here: peripheral blood, sampled on day 0 of AZD1222 vaccination. J is TRBJ2-3 and V is TRBV5-5; D remains unclear. This sequence originates from an adult in good health. CDR3 DNA: TGTGCCAGCAGCTTGGTGGGCCGGGCAGATACGCAGTATTTT. Its protein product is CASSLVGRADTQYF.